This T cell receptor beta chain was retrieved from a study of PD-1 blockade in classical Hodgkin lymphoma. Time point specified: newly diagnosed, previously untreated cHL patient sample. CDR3 length: 11 residues. V was cut by 3 bases and J by 7 bases, with 10 bases left in between. In germline, CDR1 is DFQATT, CDR2 SNEGSKA (reference sequence). The table came from immunoSEQ multiplex PCR; TCRdb's copy has only in-frame clones and leaves some out. The profile shows around 30,000 clones, 80% to 95% of them singletons. The sequencing input was peripheral blood mononuclear cells (PBMCs). This chain links TRBV20-1 with TRBJ2-7; no firm D call. This clonotype was obtained from a human donor with classical Hodgkin lymphoma. Written as DNA, the CDR3 is TGCAGTGCTAGGGATGACAAGGAGCAGTACTTC. It yields the protein CSARDDKEQYF.